This is a list of T cell receptor beta chains from one sample in a study of blood T cell repertoires in COVID-19. The data were produced by immunoSEQ multiplex PCR, yet TCRdb's version contains in-frame clones alone and is incomplete. The sample has some 250,000 clones, more than 70% seen once; the top ten hold roughly 5.7%. The sample comprised peripheral blood. These receptors originate from a man older than 75 with acute or convalescent COVID-19. The CDR3 runs from the conserved cysteine through the conserved F or W. D genes are given only for firm matches. Expanded clones are given a class, and other clones once, few, many or no size at all.

clone size: .
J gene: TRBJ2-3
D gene: TRBD1
V gene: TRBV11-2
CDR3 protein: CASSLIRDSHNTQYF
CDR3 DNA: TGTGCCAGCAGCTTAATACGGGACAGTCATAATACGCAGTATTTT

clone size: .
J gene: TRBJ2-7
D gene: .
V gene: TRBV5-4
CDR3 protein: CASRTGTAGNEQYF
CDR3 DNA: TGTGCCAGCAGAACAGGGACAGCGGGCAACGAGCAGTACTTC

clone size: .
J gene: TRBJ1-4
D gene: TRBD1
V gene: TRBV12-5
CDR3 protein: CASGPRRDRGTEKLFF
CDR3 DNA: TGTGCTAGTGGTCCGCGGCGGGACAGGGGGACTGAAAAACTGTTTTTT

clone size: .
J gene: TRBJ2-3
D gene: .
V gene: TRBV10-3
CDR3 protein: CAISDQQVSSTDTQYF
CDR3 DNA: TGTGCCATCAGTGACCAACAGGTTTCTAGCACAGATACGCAGTATTTT

clone size: .
J gene: TRBJ1-4
D gene: TRBD1
V gene: TRBV5-1
CDR3 protein: CASKAGGMSNEKLFF
CDR3 DNA: TGCGCCAGCAAGGCAGGGGGTATGTCTAATGAAAAACTGTTTTTT

clone size: .
J gene: TRBJ1-1
D gene: .
V gene: TRBV2
CDR3 protein: CASSDSEVEAFF
CDR3 DNA: TGTGCCAGCAGTGACAGTGAGGTTGAAGCTTTCTTT

clone size: .
J gene: TRBJ1-2
D gene: .
V gene: TRBV5-4
CDR3 protein: CASSYDKGTGDGYTF
CDR3 DNA: TGTGCCAGCAGCTACGACAAGGGAACAGGAGATGGCTACACCTTC

clone size: .
J gene: TRBJ1-5
D gene: .
V gene: TRBV2
CDR3 protein: CASSVSQGNLQPQHF
CDR3 DNA: TGTGCCAGCAGTGTCTCACAGGGTAACCTTCAGCCCCAGCATTTT

clone size: .
J gene: TRBJ1-6
D gene: TRBD1
V gene: TRBV19
CDR3 protein: CASSFPGQVNSPLHF
CDR3 DNA: TGTGCCAGTAGTTTTCCGGGACAGGTTAATTCACCCCTCCACTTT

clone size: once
J gene: TRBJ2-1
D gene: TRBD1
V gene: TRBV29-1
CDR3 protein: CSAPKGTGQFF
CDR3 DNA: TGCAGCGCTCCGAAGGGGACAGGGCAGTTCTTC

clone size: .
J gene: TRBJ1-1
D gene: .
V gene: TRBV7-2
CDR3 protein: CASSLAWGPGAFF
CDR3 DNA: TGTGCCAGCAGCTTAGCTTGGGGCCCTGGCGCTTTCTTT

clone size: .
J gene: TRBJ2-1
D gene: TRBD2
V gene: TRBV3-1/TRBV3-2
CDR3 protein: CASSKTTSNNEQFF
CDR3 DNA: TGTGCCAGCAGCAAAACGACTAGCAACAATGAGCAGTTCTTC

clone size: .
J gene: TRBJ2-3
D gene: .
V gene: TRBV7-9
CDR3 protein: CASSLGLVTDTQYF
CDR3 DNA: TGTGCCAGCAGCTTAGGACTAGTCACAGATACGCAGTATTTT

clone size: .
J gene: TRBJ1-5
D gene: TRBD1
V gene: TRBV15
CDR3 protein: CATSIGTGNQPQHF
CDR3 DNA: TGTGCCACCAGCATAGGGACAGGTAATCAGCCCCAGCATTTT

clone size: .
J gene: TRBJ2-2
D gene: .
V gene: TRBV5-1
CDR3 protein: CASSLGSASGGELFF
CDR3 DNA: TGCGCCAGCAGCTTGGGTTCGGCCTCAGGCGGGGAGCTGTTTTTT

clone size: .
J gene: TRBJ2-1
D gene: TRBD2
V gene: TRBV5-1
CDR3 protein: CASRSLVAGGPYEQFF
CDR3 DNA: TGCGCCAGCAGATCGTTGGTAGCGGGAGGGCCATATGAGCAGTTCTTC

clone size: .
J gene: TRBJ2-1
D gene: TRBD1
V gene: TRBV5-1
CDR3 protein: CASSLVSAGGKFF
CDR3 DNA: TGCGCCAGCAGCTTGGTGTCTGCAGGGGGCAAGTTCTTC

clone size: .
J gene: TRBJ1-1
D gene: .
V gene: TRBV3-1/TRBV3-2
CDR3 protein: CASSQAGGDTEAFF
CDR3 DNA: TGTGCCAGCAGCCAAGCGGGGGGAGACACTGAAGCTTTCTTT

clone size: once
J gene: TRBJ1-1
D gene: TRBD1
V gene: TRBV19
CDR3 protein: CASSTTGVRRGTEAFF
CDR3 DNA: TGTGCCAGTTCTACTACAGGGGTGAGGAGGGGCACTGAAGCTTTCTTT

clone size: .
J gene: TRBJ2-3
D gene: TRBD1
V gene: TRBV6-1
CDR3 protein: CASSENTGVTQYF
CDR3 DNA: TGTGCCAGCAGTGAAAACACAGGGGTTACGCAGTATTTT

clone size: .
J gene: TRBJ2-5
D gene: TRBD2
V gene: TRBV29-1
CDR3 protein: CSVGLAGGPQYF
CDR3 DNA: TGCAGCGTGGGACTAGCGGGAGGGCCACAGTACTTC

clone size: once
J gene: TRBJ2-7
D gene: .
V gene: TRBV9
CDR3 protein: CASSPQVIGVYEQYF
CDR3 DNA: TGTGCCAGCAGCCCCCAAGTTATAGGGGTCTACGAGCAGTACTTC

clone size: .
J gene: TRBJ2-7
D gene: TRBD2
V gene: TRBV7-2
CDR3 protein: CASSAGTSGGDKQYF
CDR3 DNA: TGTGCCAGCAGCGCGGGGACTAGCGGGGGGGATAAGCAGTACTTC

clone size: once
J gene: TRBJ1-3
D gene: .
V gene: TRBV19
CDR3 protein: CASSMGLLFGNTIYF
CDR3 DNA: TGTGCCAGTAGTATGGGCCTTTTGTTTGGAAACACCATATATTTT